The T cell receptor beta chain described here comes from a study of blood T cell repertoires in COVID-19. Here immunoSEQ multiplex PCR was the method, and the copy in TCRdb shows in-frame clones only, minus some. The table lists 300,000 to 400,000 clones, about 86% of them singletons. This clone was detected only a few times. Germline CDR1 is SGHTA and CDR2 is FQGTGA. V was clipped by 2 bases and J by 2 bases, with 18 bases between them. The CDR3 is 18 amino acids. The chain combines TRBV7-3 with TRBJ2-2; perhaps TRBD1 as D (6 bases). The receptor comes from a middle-aged woman with acute COVID-19. The sample taken for sequencing was PBMCs or T cells enriched from blood (not recorded which). The CDR3 sequence: CASSLQVGGGGNTGELFF. The CDR3 coding sequence is TGTGCCAGCAGCTTACAGGTTGGGGGCGGAGGCAACACCGGGGAGCTGTTTTTT.